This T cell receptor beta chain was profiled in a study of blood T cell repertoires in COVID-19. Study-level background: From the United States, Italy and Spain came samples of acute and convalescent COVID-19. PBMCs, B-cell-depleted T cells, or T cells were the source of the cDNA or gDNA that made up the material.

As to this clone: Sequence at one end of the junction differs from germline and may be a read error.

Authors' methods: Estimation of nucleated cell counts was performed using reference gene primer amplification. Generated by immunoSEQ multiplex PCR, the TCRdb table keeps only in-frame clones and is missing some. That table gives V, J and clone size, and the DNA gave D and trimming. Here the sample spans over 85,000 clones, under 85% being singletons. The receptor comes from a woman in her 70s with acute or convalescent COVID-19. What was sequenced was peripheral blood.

DNA of the CDR3: TGCGCCAGCAGCTTGGGAGGCGGGAACGCCGGGGAGCTGTTTTTT. Encoded protein: CASSLGGGNAGELFF. The gene calls are TRBV5-1 and TRBJ2-2; maybe TRBD2 (6 bases). The CDR3 spans 15 residues. From germline, CDR1 is SGHRS and CDR2 YFSETQ.